This TCR beta chain stems from a study of OX40 agonist ivuxolimab in advanced cancers. Study in general: Every 2 weeks, ivuxolimab was infused into the patients intravenously at between 0.01 and 10 mg/kg. Earlier treatment with anti-PD-1, anti-PD-L1 or anti-CTLA-4 was permitted, and around 36% had received some.

This clone came up once. The antigen is not known. Sequencing was performed with immunoSEQ multiplex PCR; in TCRdb, only in-frame clones are kept and a portion is missing. The sample lists approximately 60,000 clones; around 83% were seen once. Overall study results and limits: With doses of 0.1 to 3.0 mg/kg, CD4+ and CD8+ blood T cells had undergone clonal expansion by week 6. The study did not work out the antigen specificity of the expanded peripheral T cells.

Germline CDR1 and CDR2: SGHTA and FQGNSA. The CDR3 sequence is 15 residues long. V lost 4 bases to trimming and J lost 2 bases; unmatched junction nucleotides: 6. The sequencing used CD4+ or CD8+ T cells sorted from blood, collected in a trial of the OX40 agonist ivuxolimab. The chain uses TRBV7-2 and TRBJ2-7, with 9 bases that match TRBD2. The receptor was isolated from an adult with an advanced solid tumor such as melanoma, head and neck, liver or kidney cancer. The CDR3 DNA reads TGTGCCAGCAGCTCGGGACTAGCAGGACCCTACGAGCAGTACTTC. It yields the protein CASSSGLAGPYEQYF.